A single sample gave rise to the 8 T cell receptor beta chains below, sequenced in a study of tumor and adjacent non-tumor tissue in lung cancer (dated by TCRdb to 2017 to 2018). RNA was extracted from bulk unsorted tissue and checked for quality with a NanoDrop ND-1000 and an Agilent 2100. The library was generated by multiplex PCR. Sequencing was performed on an Illumina HiSeq 2500. Following protocols modified from ARM-PCR, the researchers constructed TCRbeta libraries through three rounds of nested PCR with primers (Table S4). TCRdb applied fastp at Q25 and MiXCR to the public reads, then kept only in-frame beta chains. Rows are combined by CDR3 protein, so each entry shows the most common genes and DNA. For this sample there are 200,000 or so distinct CDR3 sequences; less than 80% appear just once. The top ten clonotypes cover about 23% of the sample. The specimen sequenced was lung tumor tissue. These receptors came from a man between 60 and 75 years old with non-small cell lung cancer.

Worth noting for this clonotype: Mismatch with germline at one junction end may stem from a read error. The V gene is TRBV7-8, the J gene TRBJ1-3; D is perhaps TRBD1 (6 bases). In germline, CDR1 is SGHVS, CDR2 FQNEAQ. CDR3 length equals 15 residues. The CDR3 region has the DNA TGTGCCAGCTGCTTAGGGGGGGGTTCTGGAAACACCATATATTTT. Translated, it gives CASCLGGGSGNTIYF.

J is TRBJ2-5 and V is TRBV20-1, with D perhaps assigned TRBD1 or TRBD2 (5 bases each). This CDR3 has 12 amino acids. CDR1 and CDR2 from the germline V gene are DFQATT and SNEGSKA (reference sequence). The V and J ends lost 7 bases and 4 bases respectively, with 13 bases between them. The CDR3 loop reads CSVGIGGETQYF. The CDR3 DNA follows: TGCAGTGTCGGGATTGGGGGAGAGACCCAGTACTTC.

Note on this clonotype: Sequence at one end of the junction differs from germline and may be a read error. The chain uses TRBV11-1 and TRBJ2-1, with D possibly being TRBD1 (5 bases). The CDR3 spans 14 residues. Germline CDR1 and CDR2: SGHAT and FQDESV (reference sequence). The CDR3 loop reads CASSPSGLYSEQFF. CDR3 DNA: TGTGCCAGTAGCCCGTCAGGGTTATACAGTGAGCAGTTCTTC. Combining the CDR3 with reference TRBV11-1 and TRBJ2-1 gives the whole variable domain EAEVAQSPRYKITEKSQAVAFWCDPISGHATLYWYRQILGQGPELLVQFQDESVVDDSQLPKDRFSAERLKGVDSTLKIQPAELGDSAMYLCASSPSGLYSEQFFGPGTRLTVL.

Turning to this clonotype: Just one base apart from a much larger clone, this may be a read error. The chain combines TRBV20-1 with TRBJ2-5; 14 nucleotides match TRBD2. Germline CDR1 DFQATT, CDR2 SNEGSKA (reference sequence). V lost 7 bases, J lost 5 bases, and 12 bases stayed unmatched. This CDR3 spans 16 amino acids. CDR3: CSVSSGLAGVRETQYF. The CDR3 nucleotides are TGCAGTGTTAGTTCGGGACTAGCGGGAGTTAGGGAGACCCAGTACTTC.

Notes on this clonotype: This may stem from a read error, because a much larger clone lies one nucleotide away. V usage is TRBV4-2 and J usage is TRBJ2-1; 8 bases fit TRBD2. This CDR3 comprises 16 residues. CDR1 and CDR2 from the germline V gene are LGHNA and YNFKEQ. CDR3 coding DNA: TGTGCCAGCAGCCCAAAACTAGCGGTCTCCTACAATGAGCAGCTCTTC. Protein product: CASSPKLAVSYNEQLF.

Concerning this clonotype itself: One base away lies a much larger clone, so this may be a sequencing read error. J is TRBJ2-2 and V is TRBV6-2 or TRBV6-3; no clear D. Germline V lookup: CDR1 MNHEY, CDR2 SVGEGT. The CDR3 totals 13 residues. V dropped 6 bases and J dropped 8 bases, with 13 bases sitting between them. CDR3 nucleotide sequence: TGTGCCAGCAGCAGTACATGGTTAGGGGAGCTGTTTTTT. The encoded protein is CASSSTWLGELFF.

Note on this clonotype: A much larger clone lies one base from this, so it may be a read error. This sequence joins TRBV6-5 and TRBJ2-7, with D possibly called TRBD1 or TRBD2 (5 bases each). Germline values: CDR1 MNHEY, CDR2 SVGAGI. There are 13 residues in the CDR3. Trimming took 2 bases from V and 6 from J, leaving 11 bases between them. The CDR3 region is CASSYPGAPEQYF. The CDR3 DNA follows: TGTGCCAGCAGTTACCCCGGGGCCCCCGAGCAGTACTTC.

J is TRBJ1-2 and V is TRBV15; possibly TRBD1 for D (5 bases). Germline values: CDR1 LNHNV, CDR2 YYDKDF (reference sequence). The CDR3 spans 15 residues. V was cut by 4 bases and J by 2 bases, with 14 bases left in between. This chain's CDR3 is CATSTELQGNYGYTF. In DNA form, the CDR3 reads TGTGCCACCAGCACAGAACTTCAGGGAAACTATGGCTACACCTTC.